A single sample is the source of the 17 T cell receptor beta chains below, sequenced in a study of T-cell memory formation after mild COVID-19. TCRdb reanalysed the 5' RACE reads using MiXCR and keeps one entry per CDR3 protein. Here the sample spans more than 150,000 distinct CDR3 sequences, 15% to 20% being singletons. Sequenced sample: PBMCs or a T cell subset sorted from them (not recorded which). Receptors were obtained from a man aged 18 to 29 who had mild COVID-19 (a few samples of this study predate the infection). Cell type and time point are not known.

The V call is TRBV28, the J call TRBJ2-1; 9 bases agree with TRBD1. The CDR3 extends over 15 amino acids. CDR1 is MDHEN and CDR2 is SYDVKM in the germline V gene. J lost 8 bases, V lost 5 bases, and 10 bases had no gene match. For the CDR3, the DNA is TGTGCCAGCAGTCCTCCGGGACAGGGATTTCATGAGCAGTTCTTC. Protein product: CASSPPGQGFHEQFF.

The chain combines TRBV6-6 with TRBJ2-5, with 7 bases that match TRBD1. V gave up 5 bases and J gave up 5 bases; unmatched junction bases: 14. This CDR3 region has 16 residues. Germline CDR1 and CDR2: MNHNY and SVGAGI (reference sequence). The CDR3 region is CASSGSGGPPWETQYF. The CDR3 DNA is TGTGCCAGCAGTGGATCAGGGGGTCCCCCTTGGGAGACCCAGTACTTC.

V usage is TRBV12-3 or TRBV12-4 and J usage is TRBJ2-2, with D hard to call. There are 15 residues in the CDR3. Trimming took 4 bases from V and 4 from J, leaving 13 bases between them. The CDR3, as DNA: TGTGCCAGCAGTTGGGATGTGCGGAGCACCGGGGAGCTGTTTTTT. Translating gives CASSWDVRSTGELFF.

This clonotype showed up just once. J is TRBJ2-1 and V is TRBV24-1; D is unresolved. The V end was cut by 2 bases, the J end by 10 bases, with 11 bases between. This CDR3 has 13 residues. Germline V gene data show CDR1 as KGHDR and CDR2 as SFDVKD. The CDR3: CATSDSTTIEQFF. The DNA of the CDR3 is TGTGCCACCAGTGATTCCACAACCATCGAGCAGTTCTTC.

V and J are TRBV6-1 and TRBJ1-5, with a tentative D call TRBD1 (6 bases). The germline gives CDR1 MNHNS, CDR2 SASEGT. The V and J ends lost 10 bases and 7 bases respectively, with 17 bases between them. The CDR3 has 13 residues. CDR3 DNA: TGTGCCACCCAACCCTTACAGGGCCAGCCCCAGCATTTT. It yields the protein CATQPLQGQPQHF.

This sequence joins TRBV5-1 and TRBJ1-2, with a weak D call TRBD1 (5 bases). Germline values: CDR1 SGHRS, CDR2 YFSETQ. V dropped 4 bases and J dropped 0 bases, with 19 bases sitting between them. The CDR3 has 17 amino acids. The CDR3 loop is CASSPDRIRTTNYGYTF. CDR3 coding DNA: TGCGCCAGCAGCCCAGACAGAATACGAACTACTAACTATGGCTACACCTTC.

The chain recombines TRBV2 with TRBJ2-1; 7 bases are a match to TRBD2. The CDR3 has 12 residues. Germline V gene lookup returns CDR1 SNHLY and CDR2 FYNNEI. V shed 4 bases, J shed 7 bases, and the junction held 1 base outside the gene matches. The DNA of the CDR3 is TGTGCCAGCAGTGGGGGAGGGAATGAGCAGTTCTTC. Translated: CASSGGGNEQFF.

This chain links TRBV5-1 with TRBJ2-1; no reliable D call. The CDR3 loop spans 13 amino acids. V was clipped by 5 bases and J by 7 bases, with 13 bases between them. Germline lookup yields CDR1 SGHRS and CDR2 YFSETQ. Written as DNA, the CDR3 is TGCGCCAGCAGTGAGCCTATCGGAAATGAGCAGTTCTTC. It yields the protein CASSEPIGNEQFF.

The chain has TRBV2 and TRBJ2-4; D possibly uses TRBD1 or TRBD2 (5 bases each). CDR1 is SNHLY and CDR2 is FYNNEI in the germline V gene. The CDR3 spans 13 residues. V was clipped by 1 base and J by 8 bases, with 9 bases between them. The CDR3 DNA follows: TGTGCCAGCAGTGAAGGAGGGGCCGACATTCAGTACTTC. Protein: CASSEGGADIQYF.

This clonotype has more than one count but fewer than ten. The J gene is TRBJ2-3, the V gene TRBV3-1, with D possibly matching TRBD2 (6 bases). Germline CDR1 is LGHDT and CDR2 is YNNKEL (reference sequence). V was shortened by 6 bases and J by 1 base, with 8 bases between the two germline ends. This CDR3 spans 13 amino acids. The CDR3, as DNA: TGTGCCAGCAGTGAGCGGGGCACAGATACGCAGTATTTT. Its protein product is CASSERGTDTQYF.

This clonotype was counted only a few times. The chain has TRBV11-2 and TRBJ1-1; D gene uncertain. The germline CDR1 and CDR2 sequences are SGHAT and FQNNGV. CDR3 size: 14 residues. Trimming stripped 3 bases from V and 3 bases from J, with 11 bases between. The CDR3 sequence: CASSFDFMDTEAFF. CDR3 DNA: TGTGCCAGCAGCTTCGATTTCATGGACACTGAAGCTTTCTTT.

This clonotype was detected only a few times. This chain links TRBV7-2 with TRBJ1-4; tentative D call: TRBD1 (5 bases). Per germline, CDR1 SGHTA and CDR2 FQGNSA. The ends were cut back, 5 bases at V and 6 bases at J, with 16 bases in the middle. The CDR3 runs 15 residues. DNA of the CDR3: TGTGCCAGCAGCCCTCCCCCAGGGTTGGATGAAAAACTGTTTTTT. It codes for CASSPPPGLDEKLFF.

The chain uses TRBV7-9 and TRBJ2-3; D is undetermined. The CDR3 runs to 11 residues. The germline CDR1 and CDR2 sequences are SEHNR and FQNEAQ (reference sequence). Trimming removed 1 base at V and 6 bases at J, with 2 bases between. The CDR3 protein is CASSLDDTQYF. CDR3 DNA: TGTGCCAGCAGCTTAGACGATACGCAGTATTTT.

This clonotype was observed a few times. V is TRBV29-1 and J is TRBJ2-1; 7 bases are shared with TRBD2. Germline CDR1 and CDR2: SQVTM and ANQGSEA. V gave up 5 bases and J gave up 6 bases; unmatched junction bases: 13. This CDR3 comprises 15 residues. The CDR3 reads CSVKGLPLTSNEQFF. Written as DNA, the CDR3 is TGCAGCGTTAAGGGACTACCCCTAACGTCCAATGAGCAGTTCTTC.

A word on this clonotype: The CDR3 does not close with the conserved phenylalanine or tryptophan, likely indicating a read error. The genes are TRBV29-1 and TRBJ2-7; a possible D gene is TRBD1 (7 bases). The V gene's germline CDR1 is SQVTM and CDR2 ANQGSEA. V was pared by 5 bases and J by 6 bases, with 14 bases between. The CDR3 extends over 12 amino acids. Written as DNA, the CDR3 is TGCAGCGTTACGCGGGACAGAGGCGAGCAGTACTTA. Translation gives CSVTRDRGEQYL.

The CDR3 DNA follows: TGTGCCAGCAGCCCTTACGGCAATCAGCCCCAGCATTTT. Protein: CASSPYGNQPQHF. J is TRBJ1-5 and V is TRBV7-2; D ambiguous. Trimming left V 5 bases short and J 2 bases short, with 7 bases between. Looked up from germline, CDR1 is SGHTA and CDR2 is FQGNSA. The CDR3 contains 13 residues.

The chain links TRBV7-3 to TRBJ2-2, with D possibly matching TRBD2 (6 bases). The CDR3 loop spans 15 amino acids. Germline V gene data show CDR1 as SGHTA and CDR2 as FQGTGA. Trimming stripped 4 bases from V and 5 bases from J, with 14 bases between. CDR3 region: CASSSSRRGTGELFF. In nucleotides, the CDR3 is TGTGCCAGCAGCTCCTCGCGGAGGGGAACCGGGGAGCTGTTTTTT. Together with reference TRBV7-3 and TRBJ2-2, the CDR3 gives the full variable domain: GAGVSQTPSNKVTEKGKYVELRCDPISGHTALYWYRQSLGQGPEFLIYFQGTGAADDSGLPNDRFFAVRPEGSVSTLKIQRTERGDSAVYLCASSSSRRGTGELFFGEGSRLTVL.